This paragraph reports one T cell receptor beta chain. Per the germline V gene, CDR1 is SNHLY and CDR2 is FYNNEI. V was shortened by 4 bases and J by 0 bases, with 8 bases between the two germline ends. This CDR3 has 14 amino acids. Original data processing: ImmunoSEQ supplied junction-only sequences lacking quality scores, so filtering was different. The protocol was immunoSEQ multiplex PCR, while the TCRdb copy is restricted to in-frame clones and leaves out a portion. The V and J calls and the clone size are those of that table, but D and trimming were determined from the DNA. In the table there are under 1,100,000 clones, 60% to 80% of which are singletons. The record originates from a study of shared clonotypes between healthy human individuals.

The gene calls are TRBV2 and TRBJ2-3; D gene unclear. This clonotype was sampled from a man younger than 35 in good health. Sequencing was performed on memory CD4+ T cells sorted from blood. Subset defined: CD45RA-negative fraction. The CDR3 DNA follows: TGTGCCAGCAGTGGCTGGGGTAGCACAGATACGCAGTATTTT. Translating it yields CASSGWGSTDTQYF.